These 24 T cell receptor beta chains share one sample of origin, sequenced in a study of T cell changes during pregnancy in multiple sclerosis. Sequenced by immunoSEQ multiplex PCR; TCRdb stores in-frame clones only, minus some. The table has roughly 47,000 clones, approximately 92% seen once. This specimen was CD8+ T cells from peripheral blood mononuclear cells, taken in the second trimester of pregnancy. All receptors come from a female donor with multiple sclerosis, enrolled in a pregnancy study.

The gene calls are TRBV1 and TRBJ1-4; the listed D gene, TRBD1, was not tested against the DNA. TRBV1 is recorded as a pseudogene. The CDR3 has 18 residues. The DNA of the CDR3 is TGCACCAGCAGCCAAGATGATACAGGGATTCCAACTAATGAAAAACTGTTTTTT. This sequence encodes CTSSQDDTGIPTNEKLFF.

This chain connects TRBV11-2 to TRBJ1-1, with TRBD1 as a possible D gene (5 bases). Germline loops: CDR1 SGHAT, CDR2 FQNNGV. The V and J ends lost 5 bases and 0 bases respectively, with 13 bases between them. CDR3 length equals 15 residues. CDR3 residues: CASSPDSYMNTEAFF. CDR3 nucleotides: TGTGCCAGCAGCCCCGACAGTTACATGAACACTGAAGCTTTCTTT.

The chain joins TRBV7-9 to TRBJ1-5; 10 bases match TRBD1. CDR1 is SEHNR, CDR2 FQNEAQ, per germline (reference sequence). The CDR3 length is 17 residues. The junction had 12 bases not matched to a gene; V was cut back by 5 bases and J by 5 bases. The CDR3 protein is CASSAPPGTGVDQPQHF. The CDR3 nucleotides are TGTGCCAGCAGCGCACCACCAGGGACAGGGGTGGATCAGCCCCAGCATTTT. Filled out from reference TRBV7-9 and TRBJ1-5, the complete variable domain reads DTGVSQNPRHKITKRGQNVTFRCDPISEHNRLYWYRQTLGQGPEFLTYFQNEAQLEKSRLLSDRFSAERPKGSFSTLEIQRTEQGDSAMYLCASSAPPGTGVDQPQHFGDGTRLSIL.

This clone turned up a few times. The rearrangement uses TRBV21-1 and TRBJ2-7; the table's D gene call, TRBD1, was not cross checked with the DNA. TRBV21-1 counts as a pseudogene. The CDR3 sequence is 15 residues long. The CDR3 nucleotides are TGTGCCAGCAGCCCGAGGCGGCAGGGGGCCTACGAGCAGTACTTC. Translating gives CASSPRRQGAYEQYF.

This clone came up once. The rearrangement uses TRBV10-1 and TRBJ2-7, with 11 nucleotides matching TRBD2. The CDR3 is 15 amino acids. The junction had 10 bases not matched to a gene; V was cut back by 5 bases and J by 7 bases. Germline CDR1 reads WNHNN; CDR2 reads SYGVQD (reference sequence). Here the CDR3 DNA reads TGCGCCAGCAGTTGGGGACTAGCGGCGGTCGGGGAGCAGTACTTC. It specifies CASSWGLAAVGEQYF.

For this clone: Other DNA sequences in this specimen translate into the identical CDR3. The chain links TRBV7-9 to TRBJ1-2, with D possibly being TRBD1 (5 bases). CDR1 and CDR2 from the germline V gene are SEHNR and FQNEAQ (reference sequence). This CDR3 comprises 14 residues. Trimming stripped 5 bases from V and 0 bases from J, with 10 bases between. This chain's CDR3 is CASSHDSSNYGYTF. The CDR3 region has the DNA TGTGCCAGCAGCCACGACAGCTCTAACTATGGCTACACCTTC.

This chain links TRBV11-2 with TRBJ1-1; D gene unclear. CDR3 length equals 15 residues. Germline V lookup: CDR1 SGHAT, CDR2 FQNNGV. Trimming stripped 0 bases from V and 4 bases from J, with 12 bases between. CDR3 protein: CASSLELGEGTEAFF. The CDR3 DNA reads TGTGCCAGCAGCTTAGAGTTGGGAGAGGGCACTGAAGCTTTCTTT.

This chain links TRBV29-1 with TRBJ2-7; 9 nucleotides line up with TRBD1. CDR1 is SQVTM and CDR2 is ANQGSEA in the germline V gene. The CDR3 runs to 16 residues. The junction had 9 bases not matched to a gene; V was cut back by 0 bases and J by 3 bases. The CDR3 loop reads CSVEELGTGSNYEQYF. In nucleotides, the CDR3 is TGCAGCGTTGAAGAACTAGGGACAGGGTCTAACTACGAGCAGTACTTC.

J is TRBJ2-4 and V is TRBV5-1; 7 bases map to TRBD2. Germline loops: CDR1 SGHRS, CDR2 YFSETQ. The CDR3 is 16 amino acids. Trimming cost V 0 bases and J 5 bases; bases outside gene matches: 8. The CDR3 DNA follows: TGCGCCAGCAGCTTGGGCCGGGGGAGGGAAGAAAACATTCAGTACTTC. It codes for CASSLGRGREENIQYF.

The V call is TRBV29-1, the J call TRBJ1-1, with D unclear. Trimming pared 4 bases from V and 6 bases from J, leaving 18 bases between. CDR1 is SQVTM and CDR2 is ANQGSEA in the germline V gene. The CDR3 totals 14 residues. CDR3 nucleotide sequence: TGCAGCGTTGTAAACCCGAGGGTTAGGGCTGAAGCTTTCTTT. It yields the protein CSVVNPRVRAEAFF.

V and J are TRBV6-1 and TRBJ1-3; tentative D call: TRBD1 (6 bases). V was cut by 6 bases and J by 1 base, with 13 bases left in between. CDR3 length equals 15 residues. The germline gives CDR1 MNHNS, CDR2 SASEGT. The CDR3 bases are TGTGCCAGCAGCCCAACAGGGTCGTCTGGAAACACCATATATTTT. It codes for CASSPTGSSGNTIYF.

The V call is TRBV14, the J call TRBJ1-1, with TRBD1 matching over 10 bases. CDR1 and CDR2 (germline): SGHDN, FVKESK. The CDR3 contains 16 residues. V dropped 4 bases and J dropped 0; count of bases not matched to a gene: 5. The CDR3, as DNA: TGTGCCAGCAGCCTGGGACAGGGGTTTATGAACACTGAAGCTTTCTTT. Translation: CASSLGQGFMNTEAFF.

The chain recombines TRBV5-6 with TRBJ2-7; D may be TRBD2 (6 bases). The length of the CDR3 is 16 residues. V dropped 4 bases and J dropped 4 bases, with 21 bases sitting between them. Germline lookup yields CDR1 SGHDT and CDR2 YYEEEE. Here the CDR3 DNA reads TGTGCCAGCAGCATACCGGGACTCATCGACCCTTACGAGCAGTACTTC. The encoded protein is CASSIPGLIDPYEQYF.

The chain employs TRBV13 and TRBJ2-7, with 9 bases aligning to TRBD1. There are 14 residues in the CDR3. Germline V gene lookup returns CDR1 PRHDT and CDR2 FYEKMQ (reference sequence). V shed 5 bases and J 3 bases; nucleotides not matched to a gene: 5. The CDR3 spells CASSPGQGGYEQYF. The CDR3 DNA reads TGTGCCAGCAGCCCGGGACAGGGCGGCTACGAGCAGTACTTC.

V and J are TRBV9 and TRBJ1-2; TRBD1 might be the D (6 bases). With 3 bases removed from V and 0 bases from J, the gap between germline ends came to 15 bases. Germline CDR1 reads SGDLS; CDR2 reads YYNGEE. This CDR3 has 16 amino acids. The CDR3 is CASSADRQATNYGYTF. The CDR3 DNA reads TGTGCCAGCAGCGCCGACAGACAGGCGACTAACTATGGCTACACCTTC.

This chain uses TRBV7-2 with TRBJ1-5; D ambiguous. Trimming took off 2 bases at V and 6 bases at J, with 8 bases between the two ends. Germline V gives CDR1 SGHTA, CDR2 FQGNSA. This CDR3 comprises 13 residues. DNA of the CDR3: TGTGCCAGCAGCTTACTTCCAGGTCAGCCCCAGCATTTT. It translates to CASSLLPGQPQHF.

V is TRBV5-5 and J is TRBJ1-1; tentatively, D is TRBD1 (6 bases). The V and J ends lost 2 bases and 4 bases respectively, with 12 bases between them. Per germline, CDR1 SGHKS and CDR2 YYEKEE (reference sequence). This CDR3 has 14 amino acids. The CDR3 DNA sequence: TGTGCCAGCAGCTTCGGGGGGGCAAGCACTGAAGCTTTCTTT. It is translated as CASSFGGASTEAFF.

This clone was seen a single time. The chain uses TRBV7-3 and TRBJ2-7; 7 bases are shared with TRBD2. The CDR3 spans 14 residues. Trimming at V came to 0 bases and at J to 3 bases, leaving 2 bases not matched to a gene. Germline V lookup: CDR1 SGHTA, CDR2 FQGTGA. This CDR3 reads CASSLTGGGYEQYF. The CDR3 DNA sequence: TGTGCCAGCAGCTTAACGGGGGGGGGCTACGAGCAGTACTTC. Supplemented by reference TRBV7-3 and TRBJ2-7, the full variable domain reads GAGVSQTPSNKVTEKGKYVELRCDPISGHTALYWYRQSLGQGPEFLIYFQGTGAADDSGLPNDRFFAVRPEGSVSTLKIQRTERGDSAVYLCASSLTGGGYEQYFGPGTRLTVT.

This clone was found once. CDR3 sequence: CASSLAGGRNEQFF. As DNA, the CDR3 is TGTGCCAGTAGCCTGGCGGGGGGGCGGAATGAGCAGTTCTTC. J is TRBJ2-1 and V is TRBV19; 9 positions match TRBD2. Germline-derived CDR1 and CDR2 are LNHDA and SQIVND (reference sequence). This CDR3 spans 14 amino acids. V shed 6 bases and J 7 bases; nucleotides not matched to a gene: 7.

The CDR3 sequence is CASSFSGNGYEQYF. The CDR3, as DNA: TGTGCCAGCAGTTTTAGCGGGAATGGCTACGAGCAGTACTTC. The gene calls are TRBV27 and TRBJ2-7; 8 bases align to TRBD2. The CDR3 covers 14 residues. Trimming cost V 3 bases and J 3 bases; bases outside gene matches: 4. The germline gives CDR1 MNHEY, CDR2 SMNVEV (reference sequence).

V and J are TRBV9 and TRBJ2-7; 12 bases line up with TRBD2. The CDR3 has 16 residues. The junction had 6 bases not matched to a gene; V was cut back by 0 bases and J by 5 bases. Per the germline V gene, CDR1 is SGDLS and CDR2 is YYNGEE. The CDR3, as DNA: TGTGCCAGCAGCGTAGACCCTAGCGGGGGGGACCACGAGCAGTACTTC. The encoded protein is CASSVDPSGGDHEQYF.

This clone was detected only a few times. CDR3 nucleotide sequence: TGTGCCAGCAGCTCGGACACTGAAGCTTTCTTT. Residues: CASSSDTEAFF. The gene calls are TRBV5-4 and TRBJ1-1; D unresolved. Germline lookup yields CDR1 SGHNT and CDR2 YYREEE (reference sequence). The CDR3 has 11 residues. The germline V and J ends were trimmed by 3 bases and 3 bases, with 3 bases remaining between them.

The CDR3 sequence is CASSFLKGTGTYEQYF. CDR3 bases: TGTGCCAGCAGCTTCCTTAAGGGGACAGGGACCTACGAGCAGTACTTC. V usage is TRBV7-8 and J usage is TRBJ2-7; 9 positions agree with TRBD1. CDR3 length: 16 amino acids. Germline trimming cut 3 bases from V and 2 bases from J; bases unmatched to any gene: 8. Per the germline V gene, CDR1 is SGHVS and CDR2 is FQNEAQ.

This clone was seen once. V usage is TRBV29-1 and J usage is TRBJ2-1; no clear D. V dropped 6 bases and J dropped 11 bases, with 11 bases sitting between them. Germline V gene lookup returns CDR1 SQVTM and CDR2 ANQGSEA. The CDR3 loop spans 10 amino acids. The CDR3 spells CSVRPDKQFF. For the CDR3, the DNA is TGCAGCGTCCGGCCCGACAAGCAGTTCTTC.